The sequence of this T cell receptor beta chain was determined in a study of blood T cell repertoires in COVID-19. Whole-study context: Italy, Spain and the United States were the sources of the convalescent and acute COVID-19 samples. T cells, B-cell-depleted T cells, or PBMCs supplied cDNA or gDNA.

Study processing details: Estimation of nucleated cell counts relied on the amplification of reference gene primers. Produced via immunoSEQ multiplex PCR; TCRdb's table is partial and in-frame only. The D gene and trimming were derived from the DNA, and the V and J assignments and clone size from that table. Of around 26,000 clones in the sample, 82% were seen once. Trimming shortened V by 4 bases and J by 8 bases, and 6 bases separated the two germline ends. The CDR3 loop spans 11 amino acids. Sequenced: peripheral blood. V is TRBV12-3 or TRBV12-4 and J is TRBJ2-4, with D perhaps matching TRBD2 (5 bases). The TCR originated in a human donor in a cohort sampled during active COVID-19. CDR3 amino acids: CASSYGDIQYF. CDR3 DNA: TGTGCCAGCAGTTACGGGGACATTCAGTACTTC.